Described below is a single TCR beta chain sequence and its context. Its binding antigen is unknown. No base qualities exist here, and no much larger clone lies one base off it. Library preparation was by 5' RACE. The sequencer listed for this sample is Illumina HiSeq 2000. Template switching introduced a universal primer binding site; the final cDNA contained a unique molecular identifier, enabling accurate counting of TCR cDNA molecules. First-strand cDNA for TCR alpha and beta chains was synthesized from specific primers in the conserved constant-segment region. To control for contamination, every cDNA library carried two barcodes: a SMART-Mk sample barcode plus Illumina barcodes. Two successive PCR steps introduced TruSeq adapter sequences along with Illumina sample barcodes. The Illumina HiSeq platform was used with custom primers to sequence TCR alpha and beta cDNA libraries. The published analysis was carried out like this. Unique molecular identifiers were extracted from raw reads with MiGEC, and CDR3 positions were determined with MiXCR. Recombination models were inferred per individual with the repgenHMM and IGoR tools using an EM algorithm. The tcR package in R was used for shared clonotype analysis, with sharing normalized by the product of cloneset sizes. To study raw recombination free of thymic and clonal selection effects, out-of-frame nonproductive sequences were analyzed. In TCRdb, the public reads were trimmed at Q25 with fastp and aligned with MiXCR, with productive beta chains retained. One record per CDR3 amino acid sequence lists the most common genes and DNA. For this entry, the V and J calls and clone size follow TCRdb and not the study's own pipeline. The sample records hundreds of thousands of distinct CDR3 sequences, 8% to 9% of which are singletons. Jointly, the top ten make up around 0.98% of the sample.

Only healthy Caucasian donors were included. Three pairs of female monozygotic twins, all aged about 18 to 29 years, made up the twin cohort. Peripheral blood mononuclear cells were used as the source from which RNA for TCR libraries was isolated. This entry comes from a study of identical twins (dated by TCRdb to 2015 to 2016). A note on the overall study: TCR alpha and beta repertoires from monozygotic twins, unrelated adults of various ages and cord blood were deep-sequenced to test whether fetal clonotypes persist. To rule out contamination, the twin experiments were replicated at different times with different library preparation protocols. Broader findings and caveats from the paper: In beta out-of-frame sequences, excess twin sharing was weaker, because having fewer shared sequences lowered the signal-to-noise ratio. Out-of-frame TCR alpha sequences shared between twins showed an excess of low generation-probability sequences compared with coincidental sharing between unrelated individuals. Abundant cord blood beta clonotypes carried fewer insertions; young adult naive repertoires showed a weaker similar trend, while memory repertoires showed none. Invariant T cells such as MAIT and iNKT could partly confound zero-insertion analyses, though diverse VJ usage argued against this for most clonotypes. Out-of-frame TCR alpha sharing in monozygotic twins was systematically underestimated by recombination models, whereas sharing between unrelated individuals was in agreement with the recombination models. Conclusions relied on cross-sectional statistical analysis, since the same donors could not be followed over many years.

The CDR3 starts with the cysteine, ends with the phenylalanine, and has 15 residues. The retained sequence is limited to the CDR3, 45 bases, with the frame set at the first base. Clipping removes 1 base from V and 3 bases from J, with 4 as the unmatched junction base count. The germline V gene (reference sequence) sets CDR1 to GTSNPN and CDR2 to SVGIG. This sample also belongs to another study, concerning yellow fever vaccine responses in identical twins. The second publication reports: The T cell response to vaccination in identical twins was reported by the authors to appear partly convergent and partly personalized. Focusing on identical twins, the study followed the T cell clones that responded to the vaccine, and did so with precision.

Sequencing input: PBMCs. The chain is encoded by TRBV30 joined to TRBJ2-2; 8 junctional bases match TRBD2. This clonotype was obtained from a woman aged 18-35 years in good health. The nucleotides read TGTGCCTGGAGTGCTGCCGGGAGGGACACCGGGGAGCTGTTTTTT. Its protein is CAWSAAGRDTGELFF.